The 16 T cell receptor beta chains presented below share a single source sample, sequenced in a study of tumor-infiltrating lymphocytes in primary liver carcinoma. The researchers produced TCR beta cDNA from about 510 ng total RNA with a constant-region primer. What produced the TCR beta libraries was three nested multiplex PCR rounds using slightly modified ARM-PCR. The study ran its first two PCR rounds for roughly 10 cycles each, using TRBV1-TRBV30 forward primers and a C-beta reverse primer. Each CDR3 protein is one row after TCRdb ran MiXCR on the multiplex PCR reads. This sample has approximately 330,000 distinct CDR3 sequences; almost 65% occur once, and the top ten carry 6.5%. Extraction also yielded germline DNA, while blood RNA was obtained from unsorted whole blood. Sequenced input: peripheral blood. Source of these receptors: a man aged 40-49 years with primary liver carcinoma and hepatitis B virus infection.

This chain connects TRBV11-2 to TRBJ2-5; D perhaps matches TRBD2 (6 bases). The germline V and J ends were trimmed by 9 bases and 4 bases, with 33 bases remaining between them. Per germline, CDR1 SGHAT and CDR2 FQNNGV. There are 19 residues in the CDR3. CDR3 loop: CASSVRTPWSSWRVETQYF. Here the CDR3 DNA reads TGTGCCAGTAGCGTAAGGACACCCTGGAGTAGCTGGAGGGTAGAGACCCAGTACTTC. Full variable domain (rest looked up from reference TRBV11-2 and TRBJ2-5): EAGVAQSPRYKIIEKRQSVAFWCNPISGHATLYWYQQILGQGPKLLIQFQNNGVVDDSQLPKDRFSAERLKGVDSTLKIQPAKLEDSAVYLCASSVRTPWSSWRVETQYFGPGTRLLVL.

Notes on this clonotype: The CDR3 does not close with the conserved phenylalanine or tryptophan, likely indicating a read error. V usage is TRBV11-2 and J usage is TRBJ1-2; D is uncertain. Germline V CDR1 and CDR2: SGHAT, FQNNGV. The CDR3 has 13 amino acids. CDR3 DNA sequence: TGTACCAGCAGCTCCCCGGGGTGGAATGGCTACACCTCC. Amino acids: CTSSSPGWNGYTS.

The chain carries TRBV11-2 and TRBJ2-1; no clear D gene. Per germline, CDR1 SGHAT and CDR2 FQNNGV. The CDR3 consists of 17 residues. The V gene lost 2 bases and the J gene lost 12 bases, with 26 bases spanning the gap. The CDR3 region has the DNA TGTGCCAGCAGCTTATACGCGGCGGTGAGTTCCTACATTGGGCAGTTCTTC. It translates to CASSLYAAVSSYIGQFF.

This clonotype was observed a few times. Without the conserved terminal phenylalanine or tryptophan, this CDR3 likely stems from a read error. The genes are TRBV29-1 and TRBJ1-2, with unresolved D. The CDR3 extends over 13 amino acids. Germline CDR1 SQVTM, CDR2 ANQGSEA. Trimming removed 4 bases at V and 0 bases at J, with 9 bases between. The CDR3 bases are TGCAGCGTTGTTGAAGGAGCTAACTATGGCTACACCCTC. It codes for CSVVEGANYGYTL.

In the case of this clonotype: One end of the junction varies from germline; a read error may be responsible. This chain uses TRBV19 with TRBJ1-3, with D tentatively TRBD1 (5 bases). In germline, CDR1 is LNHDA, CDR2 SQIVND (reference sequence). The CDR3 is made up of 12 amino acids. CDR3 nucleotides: TGTGACAGTAGGGGCGGCAGAAACACCATATATTTT. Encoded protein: CDSRGGRNTIYF.

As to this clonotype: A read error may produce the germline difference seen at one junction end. The CDR3 is CAISSVGYEQYF. DNA of the CDR3: TGTGCCATCAGTTCCGTAGGGTACGAGCAGTACTTC. This chain uses TRBV12-3 or TRBV12-4 with TRBJ2-7; D remains ambiguous. There are 12 residues in the CDR3.

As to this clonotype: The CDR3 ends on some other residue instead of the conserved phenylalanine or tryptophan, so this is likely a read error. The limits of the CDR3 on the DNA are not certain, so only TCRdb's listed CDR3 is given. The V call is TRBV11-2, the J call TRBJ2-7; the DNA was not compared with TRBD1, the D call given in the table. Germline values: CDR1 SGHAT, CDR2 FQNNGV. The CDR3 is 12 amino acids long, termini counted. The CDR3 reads CASSRQGYEKYS.

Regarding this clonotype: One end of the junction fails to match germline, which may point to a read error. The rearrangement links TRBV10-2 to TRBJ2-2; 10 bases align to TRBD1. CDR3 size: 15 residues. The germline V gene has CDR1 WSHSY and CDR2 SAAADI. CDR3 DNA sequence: TGCGCCAGCAGGGGGACAGGGGCGAACACCGGGGAGCTGCTTTTT. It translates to CASRGTGANTGELLF.

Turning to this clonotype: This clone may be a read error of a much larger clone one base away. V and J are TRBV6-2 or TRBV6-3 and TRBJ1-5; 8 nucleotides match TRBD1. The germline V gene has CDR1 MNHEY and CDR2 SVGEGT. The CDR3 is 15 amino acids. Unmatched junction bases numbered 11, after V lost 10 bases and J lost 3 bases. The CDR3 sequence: CAISPTGVTNQPQHF. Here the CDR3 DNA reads TGTGCCATCAGCCCGACAGGGGTCACCAATCAGCCCCAGCATTTT.

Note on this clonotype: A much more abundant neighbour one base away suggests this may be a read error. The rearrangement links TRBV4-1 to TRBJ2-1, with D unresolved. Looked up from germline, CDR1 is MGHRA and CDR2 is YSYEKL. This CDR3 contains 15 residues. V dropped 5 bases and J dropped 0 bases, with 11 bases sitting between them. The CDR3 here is CASSVFGGSYNEQFF. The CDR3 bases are TGCGCCAGCAGCGTCTTTGGTGGCTCCTACAATGAGCAGTTCTTC.

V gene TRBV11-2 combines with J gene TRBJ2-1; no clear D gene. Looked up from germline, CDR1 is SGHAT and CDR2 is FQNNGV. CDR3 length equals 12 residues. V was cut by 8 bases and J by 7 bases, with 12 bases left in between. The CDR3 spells CASGIGGNEQFF. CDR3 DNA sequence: TGTGCCAGCGGCATAGGTGGGAATGAGCAGTTCTTC.

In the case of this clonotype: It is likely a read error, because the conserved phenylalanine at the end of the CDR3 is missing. As DNA, the CDR3 is TGTGCCAGCATAGGGAGCGGGAGTCAGTACGAGCAGTACTTG. Amino acids: CASIGSGSQYEQYL. This rearrangement joins TRBV6-2 or TRBV6-3 to TRBJ2-7, with TRBD2 matching over 8 bases. Losses at the gene ends were 7 bases for V and 4 bases for J; bases not matched to a gene: 9. CDR1 is MNHEY and CDR2 is SVGEGT in the germline V gene. The CDR3 runs to 14 residues.

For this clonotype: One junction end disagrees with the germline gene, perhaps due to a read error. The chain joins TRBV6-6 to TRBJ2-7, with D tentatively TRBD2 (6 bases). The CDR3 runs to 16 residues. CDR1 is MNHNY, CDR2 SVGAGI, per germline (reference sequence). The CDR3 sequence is CANSYLNGRTNYEQYF. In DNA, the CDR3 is TGTGCCAACAGTTACTTGAACGGGAGAACTAACTACGAGCAGTACTTC.

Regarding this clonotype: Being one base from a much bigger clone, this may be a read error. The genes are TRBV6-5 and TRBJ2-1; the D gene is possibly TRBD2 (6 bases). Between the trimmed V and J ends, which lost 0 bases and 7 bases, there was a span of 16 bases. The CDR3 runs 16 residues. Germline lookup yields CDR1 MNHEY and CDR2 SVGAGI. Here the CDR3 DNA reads TGTGCCAGCAGTTACTCGAGACTAGTGGGGAAAAATGAGCAGTTCTTC. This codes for CASSYSRLVGKNEQFF.

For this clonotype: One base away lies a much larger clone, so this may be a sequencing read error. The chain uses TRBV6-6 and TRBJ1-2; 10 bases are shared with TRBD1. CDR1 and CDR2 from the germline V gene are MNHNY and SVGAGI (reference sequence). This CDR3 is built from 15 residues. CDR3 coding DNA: TGTGCCAGCAGTGCGAGACAGGGGGCTGTCTATGGCTACAACTTC. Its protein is CASSARQGAVYGYNF.

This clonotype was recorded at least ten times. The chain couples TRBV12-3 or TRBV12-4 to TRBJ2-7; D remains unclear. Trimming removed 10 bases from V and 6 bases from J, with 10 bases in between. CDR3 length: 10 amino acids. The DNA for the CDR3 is TGTGCCACACAACGAGGCGAGCAGTACTTC. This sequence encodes CATQRGEQYF.